The sequence of this T cell receptor beta chain was determined in a study of OX40 agonist ivuxolimab in advanced cancers. Data came from immunoSEQ multiplex PCR; TCRdb stores just in-frame clones and leaves some out. The table includes about 23,000 clones, around four fifths detected once. Enrollment shut out patients with autoimmune disease history or systemic immunosuppression. CDR3 length equals 11 residues. V lost 4 bases to trimming and J lost 4 bases, with 6 bases between them. Germline V CDR1 and CDR2: SGDLS, YYNGEE. Concerning this clone itself: Its target is not known.

General study findings and limits: The study found that CD8+ T cells averaged more expanded clones than CD4+. Clones of CD4+ and CD8+ blood T cells grew by week 6 at doses of 0.1 to 3.0 mg/kg.

The sequence was collected from an adult with an advanced solid tumor such as melanoma, head and neck, liver or kidney cancer. The sample here was CD4+ or CD8+ T cells sorted from blood, taken in a trial of the OX40 agonist ivuxolimab. The chain recombines TRBV9 with TRBJ2-7; D uncertain. CDR3 sequence: CASSSSYEQYF. For the CDR3, the DNA is TGTGCCAGCAGCTCCAGTTACGAGCAGTACTTC.